This T cell receptor beta chain was sequenced in a study of blood T cell repertoires in COVID-19. Study-level background: Material from acute and convalescent COVID-19 was sourced from the United States, Italy and Spain.

Living in under 30 US areas, the participants were between roughly 18 and 95 years of age. Per germline, CDR1 LGHNA and CDR2 YNFKEQ. The CDR3 runs to 15 residues. V lost 0 bases, J lost 4 bases, and 12 bases lay in between. Method: immunoSEQ multiplex PCR; TCRdb's copy keeps in-frame clones and lacks some. The table has approximately 210,000 clones, about four fifths seen once; the top ten hold roughly 3.5%. Sample: PBMCs or T cells enriched from blood (not recorded which). The TCR originated in a woman aged 55-70 years who had recovered from COVID-19. The rearrangement joins TRBV4-2 to TRBJ1-1; no firm D call. The DNA for the CDR3 is TGTGCCAGCAGCCAAGAGCGCGGCCGTGGCACTGAAGCTTTCTTT. It codes for CASSQERGRGTEAFF.